The rows below give T cell receptor beta chains drawn from one sample of a study of technical replicates of blood from a few donors. Repertoires were generated with immunoSEQ multiplex PCR, while TCRdb's copy carries only in-frame clones and drops some. Of around 84,000 clones listed, around 94% are singletons. The specimen sequenced was T cells isolated from PBMCs. The source of these receptors is a human donor in good health. Each CDR3 is given with its conserved first and last residue. The order of the fields is J gene, V gene, D gene, clone size, CDR3 DNA, CDR3 protein. The D gene is left open where the match is weak. The size field is filled for only some rows; it gives once, few, many or a size class.

>TRBJ2-3|TRBV10-3|-|once
TGTGCCATCAGTGATACCCCGGGGGGCACAGATACGCAGTATTTT
CAISDTPGGTDTQYF
>TRBJ2-1|TRBV19|-|once
TGTGCCAGTAGTTTATCAGCGCCCCGATACTACAATGAGCAGTTCTTC
CASSLSAPRYYNEQFF
>TRBJ1-2|TRBV30|-|-
TGTGCCTGGAGTGTCGGGGCCGGCGGGGGCTATGGCTACACCTTC
CAWSVGAGGGYGYTF
>TRBJ2-7|TRBV10-2|-|-
TGCGCCAGCGAACAGGGAAATGGTCACGAGCAGTACTTC
CASEQGNGHEQYF
>TRBJ1-6|TRBV19|-|-
TGTGCCAGTAGTATCCGGATTTTACCGTTCAGGGGCTATAATTCACCCCTCCACTTT
CASSIRILPFRGYNSPLHF
>TRBJ2-3|TRBV5-1|TRBD2|-
TGCGCCAGCAGCGGGGGACTAGCTACAGATACGCAGTATTTT
CASSGGLATDTQYF
>TRBJ2-5|TRBV25-1|TRBD2|-
TGTGCCACCAGGATGCGGGGGGAGAGGGTGGAGACCCAGTACTTC
CATRMRGERVETQYF
>TRBJ2-1|TRBV5-4|-|-
TGTGCCAGCAGCTCATCCGGGAAAGCGGTTGATGAGCAGTTCTTC
CASSSSGKAVDEQFF
>TRBJ1-3|TRBV10-3|-|-
TGTGCCATCAGTGAGTCGAACAGTATTGGAAACACCATATATTTT
CAISESNSIGNTIYF
>TRBJ1-2|TRBV27|TRBD1|-
TGTGCCAGCAGAAGGTTGGGGGACAGCAACTATGGCTACACCTTC
CASRRLGDSNYGYTF
>TRBJ2-7|TRBV2|TRBD2|-
TGTGCCAGCAGTGCAGAGCGGGGGGTTAACGAGCAGTACTTC
CASSAERGVNEQYF
>TRBJ1-1|TRBV11-2|-|-
TGTGCCAGCAGCTTAGTCCCGGGCGCGGGAGCTTTCTTT
CASSLVPGAGAFF
>TRBJ1-2|TRBV30|TRBD1|-
TGTGCCTGGATTGCGGGACAGGTTACCTATGGCTACACCTTC
CAWIAGQVTYGYTF
>TRBJ1-5|TRBV6-1|-|-
TGTGCCAGCAGTAGAGAGACAGTAAGCAATCAGCCCCAGCATTTT
CASSRETVSNQPQHF
>TRBJ1-6|TRBV5-1|-|few
TGCGCCAGCAGGCCTCTAACAGGGTTGGGTTCACCCCTCCACTTT
CASRPLTGLGSPLHF
>TRBJ1-5|TRBV6-1|-|-
TGTGCCAGCAGTGTCCAGGTAGGCCATCAGCCCCAGCATTTT
CASSVQVGHQPQHF
>TRBJ1-1|TRBV9|-|once
TGTGCCAGCAGCGTAGTATCCGTTAGGAACACTGAAGCTTTCTTT
CASSVVSVRNTEAFF
>TRBJ2-5|TRBV6-5|-|-
TGTGCCAGCAGTAGCGACTTGGGAGAGACCCAGTACTTC
CASSSDLGETQYF
>TRBJ1-4|TRBV11-2|-|-
TGTGCCAGCAGCCCAATTCAGGGGCGGGCAAATGAAAAACTGTTTTTT
CASSPIQGRANEKLFF
>TRBJ2-7|TRBV27|TRBD2|-
TGTGCCAGCAGTTTGGTCCCAGGCGGGAGAACCACCTACGAGCAGTACTTC
CASSLVPGGRTTYEQYF
>TRBJ1-2|TRBV19|TRBD1|-
TGTGCCAGTAGTATAGCTAACACAGGGGGCAATGGCTACACCTTC
CASSIANTGGNGYTF
>TRBJ2-1|TRBV5-6|-|-
TGTGCCAGCAGCTTTTTCGCCCCAGCGGGTAGCTCCTACAATGAGCAGTTCTTC
CASSFFAPAGSSYNEQFF
>TRBJ2-7|TRBV7-9|TRBD1|-
TGTGCCAGCAGCTTAGAGGGAGACAGGGTTGGGCAGTACTTC
CASSLEGDRVGQYF
>TRBJ2-5|TRBV5-1|-|-
TGCGCCAGCAGCCCGGAACCCCTAGCGAGACAAGAGACCCAGTACTTC
CASSPEPLARQETQYF
>TRBJ2-6|TRBV19|TRBD2|-
TGTGCCAGTAGTATACGGGGGGGTAGGTGGGATAGCTCTGGGGCCAACGTCCTGACTTTC
CASSIRGGRWDSSGANVLTF
>TRBJ1-4|TRBV5-1|-|-
TGCGCCAGCAGCTTGTCGAGCAGGGTGGATGAAAAACTGTTTTTT
CASSLSSRVDEKLFF
>TRBJ2-6|TRBV4-2|TRBD2|-
TGTGCCAGCAGCCAAGATCGCGCTAGCGGGGGTCCTGGGGCCAACGTCCTGACTTTC
CASSQDRASGGPGANVLTF
>TRBJ2-7|TRBV6-1|TRBD1|-
TGTGCCAGCAGTGATATGGACAGGCGTTCGTACGAGCAGTACTTC
CASSDMDRRSYEQYF
>TRBJ1-6|TRBV19|TRBD1|few
TGTGCCAGTACCTTCTACGGGACAGGGAATTCACCCCTCCACTTT
CASTFYGTGNSPLHF
>TRBJ2-1|TRBV9|-|-
TGTGCCAGCAGCGCCGAGCAGGGTTTTTCGGACAATGAGCAGTTCTTC
CASSAEQGFSDNEQFF
>TRBJ1-2|TRBV5-6|TRBD1|-
TGTGCCAGCAGCTCCGGGACAGGGGTTAATGGCTACACCTTC
CASSSGTGVNGYTF
>TRBJ2-1|TRBV28|TRBD2|-
TGTGCCAGCAGTTTAGAGGTAGCGGGAGGACTCACTAATGAGCAGTTCTTC
CASSLEVAGGLTNEQFF
>TRBJ1-2|TRBV30|-|-
TGTGCCTGGAGTGTGGGGAGTATTAACTATGGCTACACCTTC
CAWSVGSINYGYTF
>TRBJ1-2|TRBV5-4|TRBD1|-
TGTGCCAGCAGCGTCGACAGGGAATTCTATGGCTACACCTTC
CASSVDREFYGYTF
>TRBJ2-5|TRBV6-5|TRBD2|-
TGTGCCAGCAGCCGGACTAGGTTGATGAAGACCCAGTACTTC
CASSRTRLMKTQYF
>TRBJ2-3|TRBV14|-|-
TGTGCCAGCAGCCAAGGAGGTCTGGGGCCTAGCACAGATACGCAGTATTTT
CASSQGGLGPSTDTQYF
>TRBJ2-7|TRBV6-6|-|-
TGTGCCAGCAGTTACCTTGCCGGGGAGTCGTACGAGCAGTACTTC
CASSYLAGESYEQYF
>TRBJ2-3|TRBV10-3|TRBD2|-
TGTGCCATCAGCCTTAGAGCTAGCGGGGGGGCTACAGATACGCAGTATTTT
CAISLRASGGATDTQYF
>TRBJ1-5|TRBV6-1|-|-
TGTGCCAGCAGCGCCGGGGTCAATCAGCCCCAGCATTTT
CASSAGVNQPQHF
>TRBJ2-7|TRBV5-4|-|-
TGTGCCAGCAGCGAGAGTCCACTTACCTACGAGCAGTACTTC
CASSESPLTYEQYF
>TRBJ2-2|TRBV9|TRBD2|-
TGTGCCAGCAGCAGACTAGCGATGAACACCGGGGAGCTGTTTTTT
CASSRLAMNTGELFF
>TRBJ1-3|TRBV6-5|TRBD1|-
TGTGCCAGCAGTTACGGGACAGGGGTTGGAAACACCATATATTTT
CASSYGTGVGNTIYF
>TRBJ1-2|TRBV5-3|-|-
TGTGCCAGAAGAAAGACAGTCGGCTATGGCTACACCTTC
CARRKTVGYGYTF
>TRBJ2-7|TRBV5-1|TRBD1|-
TGCGCCAGCAGCCCGCACGGTACCGGGACAGGGGTGGACGAGCAGTACTTC
CASSPHGTGTGVDEQYF
>TRBJ2-7|TRBV29-1|-|-
TGCAGCGTTCTGGCAGTGTCCTACGAGCAGTACTTC
CSVLAVSYEQYF
>TRBJ1-1|TRBV19|TRBD1|-
TGTGCCAGTAGTATTGCGGGACAGTTGAACACTGAAGCTTTCTTT
CASSIAGQLNTEAFF
>TRBJ2-2|TRBV27|-|-
TGTGCCAGCAGTATAAGGGGCCGCGGGGAGCTGTTTTTT
CASSIRGRGELFF
>TRBJ1-4|TRBV18|TRBD1|-
TGTGCCAGCTCACCCGCCGGACAGGGGGGCATTACAACTAATGAAAAACTGTTTTTT
CASSPAGQGGITTNEKLFF
>TRBJ2-2|TRBV9|TRBD2|-
TGTGCCAGCAGCGGCAATAGCGGGGGAATCGGGGAGCTGTTTTTT
CASSGNSGGIGELFF
>TRBJ2-3|TRBV2|-|-
TGTGCCAGCTGCAGGGCTCTGACAGATACGCAGTATTTT
CASCRALTDTQYF
>TRBJ1-3|TRBV9|TRBD1|once
TGTGCCAGCAGCGCCGACAGGGTGCACGGAAACACCATATATTTT
CASSADRVHGNTIYF
>TRBJ2-1|TRBV11-2|-|-
TGTGCCAGCAGCTTAGCGGGCAGACAGGCGTGGGATGAGCAGTTCTTC
CASSLAGRQAWDEQFF
>TRBJ1-5|TRBV6-6|TRBD1|few
TGTGCCAGCCACGGGACAGGACCTAATCAGCCCCAGCATTTT
CASHGTGPNQPQHF
>TRBJ1-3|TRBV29-1|TRBD1|-
TGCAGCGCCTACTCGAGGGACAGAGGTGTCACCATATATTTT
CSAYSRDRGVTIYF
>TRBJ1-1|TRBV13|-|few
TGTGCCAGCAGCTTAGGACGGGGTGAAGCTTTCTTT
CASSLGRGEAFF